The next 32 T cell receptor beta chains were all read from a single sample in a study of read filtering for tumor transcriptome and immune sequencing (dated by TCRdb to 2019 to 2021). The sample was run on an Illumina HiSeq 4000. TCR libraries were built from roughly 440 ng RNA with the Immunoverse kit, using molecular barcoded adaptors covering alpha/delta and beta/gamma chains. In TCRdb, the public reads were trimmed at Q25 with fastp and aligned with MiXCR, with productive beta chains retained. Every distinct CDR3 protein forms one entry, paired with its most common genes and DNA. This sample has some 140,000 distinct CDR3 sequences in its table, and less than 15% of those were observed once. Approximately 8% of the sample is held by the ten biggest clonotypes. Sequencing was carried out using a population of CD138-negative cells sorted from bone marrow. Interpreted using the paper, the cell subset or site label stands for: bone marrow mononuclear cells depleted of CD138+ plasma/myeloma cells by negative magnetic selection. The receptor source for this set is a donor at least 40 years old with multiple myeloma.

The table lists this clonotype with many counts. The chain is built from TRBV29-1 and TRBJ2-3, with TRBD2 matching 8 bases. The ends lost 6 bases at V and 4 bases at J; junction bases unmatched: 9. Germline values: CDR1 SQVTM, CDR2 ANQGSEA. CDR3 size: 14 residues. In DNA, the CDR3 is TGCAGCGTCGTGGGGGGACTAGTACCAGATACGCAGTATTTT. Its translation: CSVVGGLVPDTQYF.

This clonotype was seen at least ten times. The gene calls are TRBV18 and TRBJ1-1, with TRBD1 matching 7 bases. This CDR3 has 12 residues. Trimming cost V 3 bases and J 9 bases; bases outside gene matches: 4. Germline CDR1 reads KGHSH; CDR2 reads LQKENI. CDR3 amino acids: CASSPYRGQAFF. As DNA, the CDR3 is TGTGCCAGCTCACCCTACAGGGGACAAGCTTTCTTT.

Ten or more counts support this clonotype. The gene calls are TRBV7-8 and TRBJ2-1; 10 nucleotides align to TRBD2. J lost 3 bases, V lost 4 bases, and 6 bases had no gene match. This CDR3 spans 16 amino acids. From germline, CDR1 is SGHVS and CDR2 FQNEAQ. The DNA of the CDR3 is TGTGCCAGCAGCTGGGGGACTAGCGTAGTCTACAATGAGCAGTTCTTC. It codes for CASSWGTSVVYNEQFF.

Ten or more counts support this clonotype. J is TRBJ2-3 and V is TRBV5-1; maybe TRBD1 (6 bases). Germline V lookup: CDR1 SGHRS, CDR2 YFSETQ. Trimming left V 2 bases short and J 5 bases short, with 15 bases between. The CDR3 extends over 15 amino acids. The chain's CDR3 is CASSLTGTRGDTQYF. In nucleotides, the CDR3 is TGCGCCAGCAGCTTAACCGGGACAAGGGGAGATACGCAGTATTTT.

Of note for this clonotype: A junction end diverges from the germline sequence, so it may reflect a read error. In DNA form, the CDR3 reads TGTGCCAGTAGTCGCCTCGGGACGGCCAGAGCCTACGAGCAGTGCTTC. Residues: CASSRLGTARAYEQCF. The chain joins TRBV19 to TRBJ2-7; possibly TRBD1 or TRBD2 for D (5 bases each). Germline CDR1 reads LNHDA; CDR2 reads SQIVND (reference sequence). The CDR3 covers 16 residues.

This clonotype was recorded at least ten times. This sequence joins TRBV20-1 and TRBJ1-4; D unclear. This CDR3 region has 13 residues. Germline CDR1 reads DFQATT; CDR2 reads SNEGSKA (reference sequence). The V and J ends lost 5 bases and 7 bases respectively, with 14 bases between them. CDR3 nucleotide sequence: TGCAGTGCTCGACCTACTGGCAGTGAAAAACTGTTTTTT. It is translated as CSARPTGSEKLFF.

This clonotype has only a few counts. The V gene is TRBV5-1, the J gene TRBJ2-1; D is ambiguous. The CDR3 sequence is 14 residues long. Trimming stripped 0 bases from V and 7 bases from J, with 11 bases between. CDR1 is SGHRS, CDR2 YFSETQ, per germline. In DNA form, the CDR3 reads TGCGCCAGCAGCTTGGAACGTCAGAAGAATGAGCAGTTCTTC. Translated: CASSLERQKNEQFF.

A word on this clonotype: A much larger clone sits a single nucleotide away, making a read error possible. The chain employs TRBV7-8 and TRBJ2-1; 7 positions agree with TRBD2. CDR3 length equals 12 residues. Germline CDR1 and CDR2: SGHVS and FQNEAQ. The CDR3 nucleotides read TGTGCCAACAGCTTAGAAGCGGGAGAGCAGTTCTTC. Translating gives CANSLEAGEQFF.

With respect to this clonotype: In this CDR3 the conserved last residue, phenylalanine or tryptophan, is missing, so a read error is likely. V is TRBV5-1 and J is TRBJ1-5, with D uncertain. This CDR3 has 13 amino acids. The V gene lost 0 bases and the J gene lost 3 bases, with 4 bases spanning the gap. Per germline, CDR1 SGHRS and CDR2 YFSETQ. CDR3 DNA sequence: TGCGCCAGCAGCTTGGGGACCAATCAGCCCCAGCATTCT. Amino acids: CASSLGTNQPQHS.

DNA for the CDR3: TGCAGCGTTGTCGGGAATTGGGAGACCCAGTACTTC. Translated, it gives CSVVGNWETQYF. The gene calls are TRBV29-1 and TRBJ2-5; TRBD2 is a possible D gene (5 bases). Germline CDR1 and CDR2: SQVTM and ANQGSEA. Between the trimmed V and J ends, which lost 4 bases and 5 bases, there was a span of 11 bases. This CDR3 comprises 12 residues.

This clonotype was seen more than once but under ten times. This could be a read error, since a much larger clone is one nucleotide away. This chain connects TRBV7-3 to TRBJ2-1; D call uncertain. CDR3 length: 15 amino acids. CDR1 is SGHTA, CDR2 FQGTGA, per germline. CDR3 in amino acids: CASSQRPGPYNGQFF. CDR3 nucleotide sequence: TGTGCCAGCAGCCAACGGCCGGGCCCCTACAATGGGCAGTTCTTC.

This clonotype was observed at least ten times. This rearrangement joins TRBV20-1 to TRBJ1-5; tentative D call: TRBD1 (6 bases). The V end was cut by 4 bases, the J end by 3 bases, with 10 bases between. CDR3 length: 13 residues. CDR1 DFQATT and CDR2 SNEGSKA come from the germline V gene (reference sequence). The CDR3 sequence is CSATGQLNQPQHF. For the CDR3, the DNA is TGCAGTGCTACAGGACAGCTCAATCAGCCCCAGCATTTT.

With regard to this clonotype: A clone one base away is much larger, so this may be a read error. This rearrangement joins TRBV6-5 to TRBJ2-7; tentative D call: TRBD2 (5 bases). Per the germline V gene, CDR1 is MNHEY and CDR2 is SVGAGI. The CDR3 has 13 residues. The chain's CDR3 is CASSWPGSCEQYF. As DNA, the CDR3 is TGTGCCAGCAGTTGGCCGGGGTCCTGCGAGCAGTACTTC.

This clonotype was detected ten times or more. The rearrangement links TRBV29-1 to TRBJ2-7; TRBD1 matches 8 bases. V lost 4 bases and J lost 3; bases outside the gene matches: 8. CDR1 SQVTM and CDR2 ANQGSEA come from the germline V gene. There are 14 residues in the CDR3. In DNA form, the CDR3 reads TGCAGCGTTGGTCCCGGACAGGGCAACTACGAGCAGTACTTC. It specifies CSVGPGQGNYEQYF.

At least ten counts were recorded for this clonotype. This rearrangement joins TRBV6-2 or TRBV6-3 to TRBJ2-1, with 8 bases that match TRBD2. Germline V gene lookup returns CDR1 MNHEY and CDR2 SVGEGT. The CDR3 is 16 amino acids. The V and J ends lost 2 bases and 4 bases, in that order; junction bases with no gene match: 7. The CDR3 reads CASSYTAGDIYNEQFF. The DNA of the CDR3 is TGTGCCAGCAGTTACACAGCGGGAGATATTTACAATGAGCAGTTCTTC.

This clonotype has at least ten counts. The rearrangement links TRBV14 to TRBJ1-1; D remains ambiguous. Trimming removed 3 bases at V and 11 bases at J, with 13 bases between. CDR1 is SGHDN and CDR2 is FVKESK in the germline V gene. The CDR3 consists of 12 residues. CDR3 region: CASSQVGLEAFF. CDR3 sequence (DNA): TGTGCCAGCAGCCAGGTGGGCTTGGAGGCTTTCTTT.

This clonotype was observed many times. The chain links TRBV14 to TRBJ2-7; possibly TRBD2 for D (5 bases). The CDR3 runs 15 residues. In germline, CDR1 is SGHDN, CDR2 FVKESK. V shed 0 bases and J shed 5 bases, with 14 bases lying between them. The CDR3 DNA reads as TGTGCCAGCAGCCAAGATAGATCCGGGGTCGACGAGCAGTACTTC. Its translation is CASSQDRSGVDEQYF.

About this clonotype itself: A clone one base away is much larger, so this may be a read error. The J gene is TRBJ2-7, the V gene TRBV12-3 or TRBV12-4, with 13 bases aligning to TRBD2. The V gene end was trimmed by 6 bases and the J gene end by 8 bases; junction bases not matched to a gene: 10. The CDR3 has 15 amino acids. The CDR3 nucleotides are TGTGCCAGCAGCCCAGGGACTAGCGGGAACGACAAGCAGTACTTC. Its translation is CASSPGTSGNDKQYF.

This clonotype was observed at least ten times. This chain links TRBV6-6 with TRBJ1-1; D call uncertain. Germline-derived CDR1 and CDR2 are MNHNY and SVGAGI (reference sequence). The CDR3 sequence is 11 residues long. Trimming pared 2 bases from V and 4 bases from J, leaving 2 bases between. The CDR3 loop reads CASSYRTEAFF. Written as DNA, the CDR3 is TGTGCCAGCAGTTACCGCACTGAAGCTTTCTTT.

This clonotype occurred many times. The genes are TRBV7-8 and TRBJ2-1; the match to TRBD2 covers 11 bases. This CDR3 spans 17 amino acids. CDR1 is SGHVS and CDR2 is FQNEAQ in the germline V gene. V was clipped by 3 bases and J by 6 bases; unmatched bases: 10. The CDR3 coding sequence is TGTGCCAGCAGCTTGAGGGTTGGTAGCGGGAGGGCCAATGAGCAGTTCTTC. Protein product: CASSLRVGSGRANEQFF.

The chain combines TRBV21-1 with TRBJ2-2; the D call in the table, TRBD2, was not verified against the DNA. TRBV21-1 is recorded as a pseudogene. The length of the CDR3 is 15 residues. Written as DNA, the CDR3 is TGTGCCAGCAGCAAAGTAGGAGGGTTGACCGGGGAGCTGTTTTTT. Translation gives CASSKVGGLTGELFF.

This clonotype was observed at least ten times. The chain employs TRBV20-1 and TRBJ2-2, with 7 positions matching TRBD1. The germline V gene has CDR1 DFQATT and CDR2 SNEGSKA (reference sequence). J gave up 3 bases and V 1 base, and 11 bases lay outside the gene matches. The CDR3 loop spans 17 amino acids. For the CDR3, the DNA is TGCAGTGCTAGAGGGGGTTGGGGGACAGAAGACACCGGGGAGCTGTTTTTT. This translates into CSARGGWGTEDTGELFF.

This clonotype was recorded at least ten times. This chain connects TRBV6-2 or TRBV6-3 to TRBJ2-3; D gene unclear. The germline V and J ends were trimmed by 2 bases and 4 bases, with 4 bases remaining between them. The germline CDR1 and CDR2 sequences are MNHEY and SVGEGT. This CDR3 spans 12 amino acids. CDR3: CASSYTSDTQYF. The CDR3 nucleotides are TGTGCCAGCAGTTACACCTCAGATACGCAGTATTTT.

This clonotype was seen repeatedly, ten times or more. The J gene is TRBJ2-4, the V gene TRBV12-3 or TRBV12-4; 12 bases match TRBD2. V shed 4 bases and J 10 bases; nucleotides not matched to a gene: 2. The CDR3 has 13 residues. This CDR3 is CASSYGLAGIQYF. CDR3 coding DNA: TGTGCCAGCAGTTACGGACTAGCGGGAATTCAGTACTTC.

On this clonotype: Since a much larger clone is just one base distant, this may be a read error. The chain couples TRBV6-2 or TRBV6-3 to TRBJ1-5; D remains ambiguous. The germline CDR1 and CDR2 sequences are MNHEY and SVGEGT. This CDR3 has 13 residues. The germline V and J ends were trimmed by 2 bases and 6 bases, with 8 bases remaining between them. The CDR3 DNA is TGTGCCAGCAGTTACCAGGCCAGTCAGCCCCAGCATTTT. Translation: CASSYQASQPQHF.

There are many counts of this clonotype. V and J are TRBV4-1 and TRBJ2-1, with 9 bases that match TRBD2. Germline loops: CDR1 MGHRA, CDR2 YSYEKL. The CDR3 length is 16 residues. The V segment lost 5 bases and the J segment 3 bases; nucleotides outside the gene matches: 8. The CDR3 protein is CASSSRLAAYYNEQFF. CDR3 nucleotides: TGCGCCAGCAGCTCGAGACTAGCGGCCTACTACAATGAGCAGTTCTTC.

The sample holds many counts of this clonotype. The gene calls are TRBV29-1 and TRBJ2-1; 7 nucleotides line up with TRBD1. CDR3 length equals 16 residues. J lost 0 bases, V lost 6 bases, and 11 bases had no gene match. CDR1 and CDR2 from the germline V gene are SQVTM and ANQGSEA. CDR3 residues: CSVELTGSSSYNEQFF. CDR3 DNA sequence: TGCAGCGTCGAGTTGACAGGGAGCAGCTCCTACAATGAGCAGTTCTTC.

This clonotype was recorded at least ten times. The chain employs TRBV5-5 and TRBJ2-5, with D perhaps given as TRBD1 or TRBD2 (5 bases each). V gave up 5 bases and J gave up 5 bases, with 19 bases separating them. The CDR3 totals 15 residues. Germline CDR1 reads SGHKS; CDR2 reads YYEKEE (reference sequence). The CDR3 bases are TGTGCCAGCAGAACGGGACGGCCAGACTGGGAGACCCAGTACTTC. It codes for CASRTGRPDWETQYF.

This clonotype was counted many times. The J gene is TRBJ1-2, the V gene TRBV6-5; possibly TRBD1 for D (5 bases). Germline loops: CDR1 MNHEY, CDR2 SVGAGI. V lost 7 bases to trimming and J lost 2 bases, with 11 bases between them. The CDR3 totals 13 residues. In DNA, the CDR3 is TGTGCCAGCACCCGAGACAGAAACTATGGCTACACCTTC. This encodes CASTRDRNYGYTF.

The chain has TRBV4-1 and TRBJ1-4, with D possibly being TRBD1 (6 bases). Germline loops: CDR1 MGHRA, CDR2 YSYEKL. CDR3 length: 17 residues. Trimming took off 4 bases at V and 0 bases at J, with 15 bases between the two ends. The CDR3 nucleotides read TGCGCCAGCAGCCGGGGGGACGCAGGGGCAACTAATGAAAAACTGTTTTTT. Its translation: CASSRGDAGATNEKLFF.

This clonotype showed up many times. The chain has TRBV4-2 and TRBJ2-2; 8 nucleotides match TRBD1. Trimming cost V 0 bases and J 2 bases; bases outside gene matches: 8. Germline V gene sequence: CDR1 LGHNA, CDR2 YNFKEQ. The CDR3 is 18 amino acids. The CDR3 nucleotides are TGTGCCAGCAGCCAAGACCCCGACAGGGGATTCAACACCGGGGAGCTGTTTTTT. Residues: CASSQDPDRGFNTGELFF.

The chain uses TRBV7-9 and TRBJ2-1, with 15 nucleotides matching TRBD2. The CDR3 loop spans 17 amino acids. V was pared by 4 bases and J by 9 bases, with 10 bases of the junction left unmatched. Germline CDR1 reads SEHNR; CDR2 reads FQNEAQ (reference sequence). The CDR3 DNA follows: TGTGCCAGCAGCTCGGGACTAGCGGGAGGAATGAGAACTGAGCAGTTCTTC. Protein product: CASSSGLAGGMRTEQFF.